Shown below are 17 T cell receptor beta chains from a single sample sequenced in a study of blood T cells in healthy people across ages. The use of a sample-barcoded 5' primer and a J-beta primer mix characterized a second PCR of roughly 6 to 11 cycles. MiXCR, applied by TCRdb to the 5' RACE reads, yields one record per CDR3 protein. Of over a million distinct CDR3 sequences listed, roughly 24% are singletons. The data also belong to a second study, concerning T cells of mothers and their children.

What was sequenced was blood. The receptors come from a girl aged 2-15 years in good health.

The chain joins TRBV29-1 to TRBJ2-5; D is unclear. Near its end, the DNA agrees better with TRBJ2-7, so the J call may be wrong. Germline CDR1 reads SQVTM; CDR2 reads ANQGSEA. The CDR3 length is 13 residues. The CDR3 here is CSVEKTNSYEQYF. Here the CDR3 DNA reads TGCAGCGTTGAAAAGACGAACTCCTACGAGCAGTACTTC.

Details on this clonotype: One junction end does not reproduce the germline sequence, and a read error may be involved. The CDR3 DNA is TGTTCCAGCAGCTCCGGATCGGGTGTCCAGACCCAGTACTTC. Translating gives CSSSSGSGVQTQYF. The chain combines TRBV7-9 with TRBJ2-5; no definite D call. Germline CDR1 is SEHNR and CDR2 is FQNEAQ (reference sequence). The CDR3 is made up of 14 amino acids.

This chain uses TRBV21-1 with TRBJ2-4; the table assigns TRBD1, which was not confirmed against the DNA. TRBV21-1 represents a pseudogene. The CDR3 spans 16 residues. The CDR3 protein is CASSRQGAIAKNIQYF. In DNA form, the CDR3 reads TGTGCCAGCAGTAGACAGGGGGCCATAGCCAAAAACATTCAGTACTTC.

This clonotype was detected a few times. J is TRBJ1-2 and V is TRBV29-1; D is ambiguous. Germline V gene data show CDR1 as SQVTM and CDR2 as ANQGSEA. V lost 6 bases, J lost 4 bases, and 15 bases lay in between. This CDR3 region has 13 residues. The DNA of the CDR3 is TGCAGCGTGGAGGGTGGCGGCTTCTATGGCTACACCTTC. Translation: CSVEGGGFYGYTF.

This rearrangement joins TRBV7-2 to TRBJ2-5, with TRBD2 matching 9 bases. Per the germline V gene, CDR1 is SGHTA and CDR2 is FQGNSA. The CDR3 extends over 15 amino acids. Trimming cost V 3 bases and J 6 bases; bases outside gene matches: 8. The CDR3 sequence is CASSFVRLAEKTQYF. CDR3 in DNA: TGTGCCAGCAGCTTTGTCAGACTAGCGGAGAAGACCCAGTACTTC.

The chain links TRBV7-2 to TRBJ1-4; the D is unclear. Germline CDR1 reads SGHTA; CDR2 reads FQGNSA. This CDR3 is 16 amino acids long. V gave up 0 bases and J gave up 10 bases, with 18 bases separating them. CDR3 amino acids: CASSLAWVGVVRKLFF. The CDR3 coding sequence is TGTGCCAGCAGCTTAGCGTGGGTTGGAGTGGTGCGAAAACTGTTTTTT.

This clonotype was counted a few times. V is TRBV6-5 and J is TRBJ2-7, with D perhaps TRBD1 (5 bases). The CDR3 is made up of 11 amino acids. V was trimmed by 7 bases and J by 5 bases, leaving 9 bases between them. From germline, CDR1 is MNHEY and CDR2 SVGAGI. The CDR3 coding sequence is TGTGCCAGCACCCTAGGGGACGAGCAGTACTTC. Protein sequence: CASTLGDEQYF.

The chain has TRBV20-1 and TRBJ2-7, with 9 bases matching TRBD2. Germline trimming cut 1 base from V and 4 bases from J; bases unmatched to any gene: 17. CDR1 DFQATT and CDR2 SNEGSKA come from the germline V gene (reference sequence). CDR3 length: 18 residues. CDR3 region: CSARGWLAGPAFGYEQYF. The CDR3 nucleotides read TGCAGTGCTAGAGGTTGGCTAGCGGGACCCGCCTTCGGATACGAGCAGTACTTC.

The chain carries TRBV20-1 and TRBJ1-4, with D possibly TRBD1 on 5 matching bases. Germline CDR1 and CDR2: DFQATT and SNEGSKA (reference sequence). Trimming removed 6 bases at V and 3 bases at J, with 11 bases between. CDR3 length: 13 amino acids. This CDR3 reads CSASGRANEKLFF. In DNA, the CDR3 is TGCAGTGCATCGGGCAGGGCTAATGAAAAACTGTTTTTT.

The V call is TRBV11-3, the J call TRBJ2-1; D not certain. Trimming took off 4 bases at V and 3 bases at J, with 10 bases between the two ends. Germline values: CDR1 SGHNT, CDR2 YENEEA. This CDR3 has 14 residues. CDR3 nucleotides: TGTGCCAGCAGCTCCGGTGGAATCTACAATGAGCAGTTCTTC. It encodes CASSSGGIYNEQFF.

This clonotype came up a few times. The V and J genes are TRBV12-3 or TRBV12-4 and TRBJ2-7, with 11 bases identical to TRBD2. This CDR3 has 14 residues. J lost 3 bases, V lost 5 bases, and 3 bases had no gene match. CDR3 bases: TGTGCCAGCAGTAGACTAGCGGGAAACTACGAGCAGTACTTC. Translation: CASSRLAGNYEQYF.

Comment on this clonotype: At one boundary the junction diverges from the germline segment, which might be a read error. The rearrangement joins TRBV2 to TRBJ2-1; D not certain. This CDR3 is built from 12 residues. CDR1 is SNHLY, CDR2 FYNNEI, per germline. The CDR3: CASTRSYNERFF. CDR3 DNA sequence: TGTGCCAGCACCCGCTCCTACAATGAGCGGTTCTTC.

The chain links TRBV12-3 or TRBV12-4 to TRBJ1-2, with TRBD1 matching over 8 bases. The CDR3 sequence is 15 residues long. Trimming at V came to 8 bases and at J to 5 bases, leaving 13 bases not matched to a gene. This CDR3 reads CASERTQGAGYGYTF. The CDR3 bases are TGTGCCAGCGAGAGAACCCAGGGGGCGGGGTATGGCTACACCTTC.

The chain couples TRBV28 to TRBJ2-1, with TRBD1 as a possible D gene (6 bases). V was shortened by 5 bases and J by 5 bases, with 10 bases between the two germline ends. CDR3 length: 13 residues. From germline, CDR1 is MDHEN and CDR2 SYDVKM. CDR3 bases: TGTGCCAGCAGTGGGACACAGGACAATGAGCAGTTCTTC. It is translated as CASSGTQDNEQFF.

This clonotype has just a few counts. CDR3 in amino acids: CASSELAGAQYF. CDR3 DNA: TGTGCCAGCAGCGAACTAGCGGGGGCCCAGTACTTC. The chain joins TRBV7-9 to TRBJ2-5; 11 positions match TRBD2. CDR1 and CDR2 (germline): SEHNR, FQNEAQ (reference sequence). This CDR3 has 12 residues. V lost 5 bases and J lost 9; bases outside the gene matches: 2.

The chain joins TRBV24-1 to TRBJ2-2; maybe TRBD2 (5 bases). Germline CDR1 is KGHDR and CDR2 is SFDVKD. This CDR3 has 15 amino acids. The ends were cut back, 4 bases at V and 5 bases at J, with 13 bases in the middle. CDR3 DNA: TGTGCCACCAGTGAAACGGGGATACGGACCGGGGAGCTGTTTTTT. Protein: CATSETGIRTGELFF.

J is TRBJ2-2 and V is TRBV20-1; D could derive from TRBD1 or TRBD2 (5 bases each). Germline assignment: CDR1 DFQATT and CDR2 SNEGSKA (reference sequence). This CDR3 spans 14 amino acids. Trimming took 5 bases from V and 3 from J, leaving 13 bases between them. CDR3 loop: CSAPTGTHTGELFF. CDR3 bases: TGCAGTGCTCCAACCGGGACGCACACCGGGGAGCTGTTTTTT.